This T cell receptor (beta chain) was retrieved from a study of radiotherapy plus CTLA-4 blockade in lung cancer. Sequencing was performed with immunoSEQ multiplex PCR; in TCRdb, only in-frame clones are kept and a portion is missing. The table shows tens of thousands of clones, with around 87% occurring only once. Germline values: CDR1 SGHRS, CDR2 YFSETQ. The V and J ends lost 2 bases and 2 bases, in that order; junction bases with no gene match: 4. There are 15 residues in the CDR3. This sequence originates from a human donor with non-small cell lung cancer that progressed on radiotherapy plus ipilimumab. Specimen: peripheral blood, collected from a patient treated with radiotherapy plus ipilimumab. The chain recombines TRBV5-1 with TRBJ1-5; 7 positions match TRBD1. The chain's CDR3 is CASSLGGAGNQPQHF. The CDR3 DNA reads TGCGCCAGCAGCTTAGGGGGCGCCGGCAATCAGCCCCAGCATTTT.